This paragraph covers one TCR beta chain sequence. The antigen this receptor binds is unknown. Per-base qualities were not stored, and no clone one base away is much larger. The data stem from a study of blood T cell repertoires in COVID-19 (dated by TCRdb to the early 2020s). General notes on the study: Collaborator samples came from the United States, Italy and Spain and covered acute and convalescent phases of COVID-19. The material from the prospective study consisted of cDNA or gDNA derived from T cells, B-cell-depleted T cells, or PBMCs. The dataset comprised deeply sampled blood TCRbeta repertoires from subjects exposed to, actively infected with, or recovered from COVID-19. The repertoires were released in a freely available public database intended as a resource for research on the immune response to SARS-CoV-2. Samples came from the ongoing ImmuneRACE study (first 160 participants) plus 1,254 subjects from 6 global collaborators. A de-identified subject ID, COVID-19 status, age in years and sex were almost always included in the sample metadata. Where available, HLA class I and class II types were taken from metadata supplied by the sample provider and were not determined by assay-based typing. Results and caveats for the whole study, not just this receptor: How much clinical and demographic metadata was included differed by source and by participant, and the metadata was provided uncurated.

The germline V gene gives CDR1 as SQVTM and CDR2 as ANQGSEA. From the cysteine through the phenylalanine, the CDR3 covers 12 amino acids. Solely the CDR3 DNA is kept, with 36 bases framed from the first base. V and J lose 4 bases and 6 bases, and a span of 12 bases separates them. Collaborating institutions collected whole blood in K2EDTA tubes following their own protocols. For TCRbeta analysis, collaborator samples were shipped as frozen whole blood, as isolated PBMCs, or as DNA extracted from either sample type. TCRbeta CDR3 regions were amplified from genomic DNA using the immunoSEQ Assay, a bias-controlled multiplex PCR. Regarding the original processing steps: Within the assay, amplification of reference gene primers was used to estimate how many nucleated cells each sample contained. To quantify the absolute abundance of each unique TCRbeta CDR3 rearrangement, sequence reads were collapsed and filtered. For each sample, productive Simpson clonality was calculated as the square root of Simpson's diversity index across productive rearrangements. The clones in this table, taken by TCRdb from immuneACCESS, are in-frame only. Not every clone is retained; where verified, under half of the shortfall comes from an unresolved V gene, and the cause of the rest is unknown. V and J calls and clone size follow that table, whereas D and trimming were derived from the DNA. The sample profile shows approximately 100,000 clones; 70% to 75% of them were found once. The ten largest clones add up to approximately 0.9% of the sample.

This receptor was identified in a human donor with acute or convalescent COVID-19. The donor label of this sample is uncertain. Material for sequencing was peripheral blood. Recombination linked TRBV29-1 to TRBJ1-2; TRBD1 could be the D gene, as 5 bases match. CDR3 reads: CSVAGQGNGYTF. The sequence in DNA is TGCAGCGTTGCGGGCCAGGGAAATGGCTACACCTTC.